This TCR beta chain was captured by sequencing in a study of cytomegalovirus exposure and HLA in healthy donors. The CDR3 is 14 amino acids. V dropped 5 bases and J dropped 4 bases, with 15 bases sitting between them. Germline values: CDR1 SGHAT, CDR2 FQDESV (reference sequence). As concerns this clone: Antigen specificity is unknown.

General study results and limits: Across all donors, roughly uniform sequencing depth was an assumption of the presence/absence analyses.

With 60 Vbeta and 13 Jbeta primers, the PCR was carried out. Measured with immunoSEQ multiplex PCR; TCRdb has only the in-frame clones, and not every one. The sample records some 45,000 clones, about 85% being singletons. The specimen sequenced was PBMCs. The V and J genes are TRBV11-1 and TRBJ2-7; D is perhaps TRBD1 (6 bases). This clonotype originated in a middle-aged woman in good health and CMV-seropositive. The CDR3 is CASSQGGSLYEQYF. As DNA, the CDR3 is TGTGCCAGCAGCCAAGGGGGTAGCCTTTACGAGCAGTACTTC.